This T cell receptor beta chain was sequenced during a study of T-cell memory formation after mild COVID-19. The CDR3 loop spans 14 amino acids. Germline CDR1 SGHRS, CDR2 YFSETQ. Trimming removed 4 bases from V and 2 bases from J; junction bases left unmatched: 6. This clonotype was detected many times. Its cognate antigen is unknown. Study-wide points: There was a balanced CD4/CD8 profile in clones contracting day 15 to 85, and later expanders leaned CD4+.

Using its own MiXCR run on the 5' RACE reads, TCRdb lists one record per CDR3 protein. This sample has 110,000 to 150,000 distinct CDR3 sequences, with about 25% found just once. This TCR was sampled from an adult woman who had mild COVID-19 (a few samples of this study predate the infection). Cell type and time point are not known. J is TRBJ2-7 and V is TRBV5-1; 7 bases map to TRBD1. The sequencing input was PBMCs or a T cell subset sorted from them (not recorded which). The CDR3 DNA is TGCGCCAGCAGCCCTGGTCAGGGGGCCTACGAGCAGTACTTC. This sequence encodes CASSPGQGAYEQYF.